The clone carrying this T cell receptor beta chain was counted at least ten times. Antigen specificity is unknown. This record comes from a study of T cells in Graves' hyperthyroidism and ophthalmopathy. V lost 1 base and J 0 bases, leaving 4 bases between the germline ends. The CDR3 runs 15 residues. The germline V gene has CDR1 LGHNA and CDR2 YSLEER. Findings and limits, study-wide: Stable hyperthyroidism was separated from ophthalmopathy by a model based on 13 V-J features. Among thyroid clonotypes expanded above 0.001, most also appeared in blood.

Amplification of TCR beta CDR3 regions was performed using RNA transcripts as template. The HTBI set primed first-round TCR CDR3 RT-PCR. TCRdb ran MiXCR on the multiplex PCR reads and lists one entry per CDR3 protein. The repertoire holds fewer than 750,000 distinct CDR3 sequences, with under 60% as singletons. Graves' hyperthyroidism qualified as stable when ophthalmopathy did not progress within 18 months. Hyperthyroidism in the patients, aged 18 to 65, was newly diagnosed and under 2 months in duration. The chain joins TRBV4-3 to TRBJ2-6; no reliable D call. Sequenced sample: peripheral blood or thyroid tissue (not recorded which). The source of this sequence is a woman younger than 30 with Graves' hyperthyroidism. CDR3 sequence (DNA): TGCGCCAGCAGCCAAGTCAGCTCTGGGGCCAACGTCCTGACTTTC. Amino acids: CASSQVSSGANVLTF.